This TCR beta chain originates from a study of shared clonotypes between healthy human individuals. Each cell subset's genomic DNA was divided evenly among several immunoSEQ plates. In the source study's methods: Sequence data from immunoSEQ were junction-only and lacked quality scores; consequently, filtering differed. Only in-frame clones appear in the TCRdb table, and some are missing; sequencing was by immunoSEQ multiplex PCR. V, J and clone size are taken as reported in that table, and D and trimming were inferred from the DNA itself. Of approximately 2,300,000 clones detected, roughly 92% appear once; the ten largest clones hold around 0.4%. The CDR3 contains 22 residues. V was cut by 3 bases and J by 0 bases, with 28 bases left in between. CDR1 is SGHRS and CDR2 is YFSETQ in the germline V gene. Turning to this clone: Its antigen is not identified.

Points from the study as a whole: Non-shared clonotypes displayed generation probabilities falling below those of clonotypes present in all four donors.

The clonotype comes from a man between 18 and 35 years old in good health. Some clones in this sample may be carry-over from other donors' samples. V is TRBV5-1 and J is TRBJ2-6; maybe TRBD1 (6 bases). The specimen was naive CD4+ T cells from PBMCs. Specified subset: CD45RA+ positively selected. The CDR3 reads CASSSNWLAGAFLGSGANVLTF. The CDR3 DNA reads as TGCGCCAGCAGCTCGAACTGGTTAGCAGGGGCTTTCCTAGGCTCTGGGGCCAACGTCCTGACTTTC.